The T cell receptor beta chain under discussion was sequenced for a study of read filtering for tumor transcriptome and immune sequencing. Study-level background: DNase treatment preceded whole-transcriptome library preparation. General study results and limits: Single-read clonotypes: about 82% of IR-seq clonotypes (around 3.6% of reads), more than 70% of RNA-seq clonotypes (44.6% of reads). Dropping single-read clonotypes raised IR-seq and RNA-seq shared-clonotype correlation. Even smaller IR-seq throughput identified most shared clonotypes.

From about 0.4 ug of RNA, a library with molecular barcoded alpha/delta and beta/gamma adaptors was made. TCRdb used MiXCR to reprocess the reads, holding one entry per CDR3 protein. The sample consists of over 45,000 distinct CDR3 sequences, roughly 19% of them appearing once. This clonotype was seen at least ten times. Its antigen is currently unknown. The length of the CDR3 is 16 residues. The V gene end was trimmed by 5 bases and the J gene end by 8 bases; junction bases not matched to a gene: 9. Germline V gene sequence: CDR1 KGHDR, CDR2 SFDVKD. V is TRBV24-1 and J is TRBJ2-1, with 12 bases aligning to TRBD2. The sequencing input was a population of CD138-negative cells sorted from bone marrow. This clonotype was sampled from a donor over 35 with multiple myeloma. The CDR3 coding sequence is TGTGCCACCAGTGGTTCGCCGACTAGCGGGAGCTATGAGCAGTTCTTC. Amino acid sequence: CATSGSPTSGSYEQFF.